This T cell receptor (beta chain) emerged from a study of T cells in Graves' hyperthyroidism and ophthalmopathy. Patients were excluded because of uncontrolled infection, other autoimmune disease, pregnancy or lactation. Study results and limitations: Blood samples included most of the expanded thyroid clonotypes exceeding 0.001.

This clonotype occurred a few times. Its antigen is still unknown. The CDR3 regions of TCR beta were amplified from RNA transcripts. HTBI primers were employed in a first-round RT-PCR of the TCR CDR3. In TCRdb, the multiplex PCR reads were re-called with MiXCR into one record per CDR3 protein. The data hold some 720,000 distinct CDR3 sequences, with 16% observed a single time. The CDR3 is 13 amino acids. CDR1 is SGHVS and CDR2 is FQNEAQ in the germline V gene. Trimming took off 2 bases at V and 6 bases at J, with 10 bases between the two ends. V and J are TRBV7-8 and TRBJ1-1; tentatively, D is TRBD1 (6 bases). This clonotype was obtained from a man between 18 and 35 years old with Graves' hyperthyroidism. Sequencing was carried out using blood. CDR3 bases: TGTGCCAGCAGCTTACCCAGGGGCGCTGAAGCTTTCTTT. Its protein is CASSLPRGAEAFF.